This T cell receptor (beta chain) was profiled in a study of T cell changes during pregnancy in multiple sclerosis. The V segment lost 8 bases and the J segment 2 bases; nucleotides outside the gene matches: 12. This CDR3 contains 15 residues. Per the germline V gene, CDR1 is KGHSH and CDR2 is LQKENI. A single count supports this clone. Assay used: immunoSEQ multiplex PCR; TCRdb lists only in-frame clones, some missing. The top ten clones hold about 0.6% of a sample with more than 45,000 clones, about 90% of them seen once. This TCR came from a female donor with multiple sclerosis, enrolled in a pregnancy study. The gene calls are TRBV18 and TRBJ2-7; 7 positions agree with TRBD2. The sample consisted of CD4+ T cells from peripheral blood mononuclear cells, taken after pregnancy. DNA for the CDR3: TGTGCCAGCACTTTGGGGAGGGGACGGCCCTACGAGCAGTACTTC. The encoded protein is CASTLGRGRPYEQYF. The whole variable domain, filled in from reference TRBV18 and TRBJ2-7, reads NAGVMQNPRHLVRRRGQEARLRCSPMKGHSHVYWYRQLPEEGLKFMVYLQKENIIDESGMPKERFSAEFPKEGPSILRIQQVVRGDSAAYFCASTLGRGRPYEQYFGPGTRLTVT.